This is a list of T cell receptor beta chains from one sample in a study of shared clonotypes between healthy human individuals. Repertoires were generated with immunoSEQ multiplex PCR, while TCRdb's copy carries only in-frame clones and drops some. The table has some 550,000 clones, 97% seen once. What was sequenced was naive CD4+ T cells sorted from blood. All receptors come from a woman aged 30 to 39 in good health. CDR3s include the opening cysteine and the closing phenylalanine or tryptophan. The order of the fields is D gene, V gene, J gene, clone size, CDR3 DNA, CDR3 protein. A D gene is named only where the DNA matches it firmly. Size is stated for part of the rows, as once, few or many counts, or as a class when the clone is expanded.

-,TRBV7-2,TRBJ2-1,-,TGTGCCAGCAGCTTATTTAGCAGGGCGCCGTTCTTC,CASSLFSRAPFF
TRBD2,TRBV19,TRBJ2-1,-,TGTGCCAGTAGTATAGATCGACGACTAGCCGGCAATGAGCAGTTCTTC,CASSIDRRLAGNEQFF
-,TRBV10-2,TRBJ1-1,-,TGCGCCAGCATTAGGGGACACTCGAGGACTGAAGCTTTCTTT,CASIRGHSRTEAFF
-,TRBV7-6,TRBJ2-7,-,TGTGCCAGCAGCTTAGGGGTAAACTCCTACGAGCAGTACTTC,CASSLGVNSYEQYF
-,TRBV27,TRBJ1-2,-,TGTGCCAGCAGTAAAGGACCCCCGACCCACCTTAACTATGGCTACACCTTC,CASSKGPPTHLNYGYTF
TRBD1,TRBV13,TRBJ1-3,-,TGTGCCAGCAGCCCCAGGGAGGGGGCCAACACCATATATTTT,CASSPREGANTIYF
TRBD2,TRBV6-1,TRBJ2-1,-,TGTGCCAGCAGTGAGGCACTAGCGGGGTCCTTTTTGATGGATGAGCAGTTCTTC,CASSEALAGSFLMDEQFF
-,TRBV15,TRBJ2-7,-,TGTGCCACCAGCAGAGCTGGGGAGTCGGGCTACGAGCAGTACTTC,CATSRAGESGYEQYF
-,TRBV27,TRBJ2-5,-,TGTGCCAGCAGTTTAATATTCGGGTCCCACCTAGGAAGCCAAGAGACCCAGTACTTC,CASSLIFGSHLGSQETQYF
-,TRBV21-1,TRBJ1-5,-,TGTGCCAGCAGCAAAGAGGGACAGGGGTCGAATTGCAATCAGCCCCAGCATTTT,CASSKEGQGSNCNQPQHF
-,TRBV6-6,TRBJ1-1,-,TGTGCCAGCAGCCAGGGTACTGAAGCTTTCTTT,CASSQGTEAFF
-,TRBV7-9,TRBJ2-5,-,TGTGCCAGCAGCTTACAAGGGCCTTTGGAGACCCAGTACTTC,CASSLQGPLETQYF
-,TRBV7-2,TRBJ1-5,-,TGTGCCAGCGGATTTGGGACCGGCAATCAGCCCCAGCATTTT,CASGFGTGNQPQHF
TRBD1,TRBV28,TRBJ1-2,-,TGTGCCAGCAGTACCGGGACAGATCACTATGGCTACACCTTC,CASSTGTDHYGYTF
-,TRBV5-1,TRBJ1-1,-,TGCGCCAGCAGCTTGGACGGGGTGAACACTGAAGCTTTCTTT,CASSLDGVNTEAFF
-,TRBV5-1,TRBJ2-5,-,TGCGCCAGCAGACGTGGACGGGAAGAGACCCAGTACTTC,CASRRGREETQYF
TRBD1,TRBV27,TRBJ2-7,-,TGTGCCAGCATGAGGGGGCGCTTGGGGGATCCACCTTACGAGCAGTACTTC,CASMRGRLGDPPYEQYF
-,TRBV27,TRBJ1-1,-,TGTGCCAGCAGTTTAAACATGAACACTGAAGCTTTCTTT,CASSLNMNTEAFF
-,TRBV2,TRBJ2-5,-,TGTGCCAGCAGTGCCGTCAGCCCAGAGACCCAGTACTTC,CASSAVSPETQYF
TRBD2,TRBV5-1,TRBJ2-7,-,TGCGCCAGCAGCTTTTGGGGGCAGCGGGAGCCCTACGAGCAGTACTTC,CASSFWGQREPYEQYF
TRBD1,TRBV10-3,TRBJ1-4,-,TGTGCCACCGGGACAGAGACTAATGAAAAACTGTTTTTT,CATGTETNEKLFF
-,TRBV27,TRBJ2-1,-,TGTGCCAGCAGTTCGGCAAGCTACTACAATGAGCAGTTCTTC,CASSSASYYNEQFF
-,TRBV4-1,TRBJ1-2,-,TGCGCCAGCAGCCAGGAGACAGCTAACTATGGCTACACCTTC,CASSQETANYGYTF
-,TRBV19,TRBJ2-3,-,TGTGCCAGTAGTACTTTAACAGATACGCAGTATTTT,CASSTLTDTQYF
-,TRBV7-9,TRBJ1-1,-,TGTGCCAGCAGCTTTGGGGCCAACACTGAAGCTTTCTTT,CASSFGANTEAFF
-,TRBV29-1,TRBJ1-2,-,TGCAGCGTTGAAGATCAAGGGTTTGGCTACACCTTC,CSVEDQGFGYTF
TRBD1,TRBV5-1,TRBJ2-5,-,TGCGCCAGCAGCATACTAACAGGGGGAGAGTACCAAGAGACCCAGTACTTC,CASSILTGGEYQETQYF
TRBD2,TRBV19,TRBJ2-1,-,TGTGCCAGTAGTACACCGGGGCTAGCGGGAGACAATGAGCAGTTCTTC,CASSTPGLAGDNEQFF
TRBD2,TRBV6-4,TRBJ2-4,-,TGTGCCACCCGGGGGGGCCGGGAGGTTGAAAACATTCAGTACTTC,CATRGGREVENIQYF
-,TRBV5-6,TRBJ2-4,-,TGTGCCAGCAGCCAGAGCGGGAACATTCAGTACTTC,CASSQSGNIQYF
-,TRBV29-1,TRBJ2-1,-,TGCAGCGTTAGGTGGGAAATACGCAATGAGCAGTTCTTC,CSVRWEIRNEQFF
TRBD2,TRBV10-2,TRBJ2-3,-,TGCGCCAGCAGTGAGTTTCTAGCGGGGGTCACAGATACGCAGTATTTT,CASSEFLAGVTDTQYF
TRBD1,TRBV27,TRBJ2-5,-,TGTGCCAGCAGTAGAAGAGGGGGCGCGGAGACCCAGTACTTC,CASSRRGGAETQYF
TRBD2,TRBV11-3,TRBJ2-1,once,TGTGCCAGCAGCCTCATAGCGGGGAGCTACAATGAGCAGTTCTTC,CASSLIAGSYNEQFF
TRBD2,TRBV11-2,TRBJ2-1,once,TGTGCCAGCAGCTTATCGGTTCGGCGGGGGAGCTCCTACAATGAGCAGTTCTTC,CASSLSVRRGSSYNEQFF
TRBD1,TRBV2,TRBJ2-3,-,TGTGCCAGCAGTGAGGGACAGGGGGCATCAGATACGCAGTATTTT,CASSEGQGASDTQYF
-,TRBV5-8,TRBJ1-3,once,TGTGCCAGCGACCTCCGCTCTGGAAACACCATATATTTT,CASDLRSGNTIYF
-,TRBV5-8,TRBJ1-5,-,TGTGCCAGCAGCTTGTATAGAATAGGGGCGAAACTTTCGAGCCAGCATTTT,CASSLYRIGAKLSSQHF
-,TRBV6-5,TRBJ2-5,-,TGTGCCAGCAGTTACAAGAGGAGAGAAGAGACCCAGTACTTC,CASSYKRREETQYF
-,TRBV30,TRBJ2-7,-,TGTGCCTGGAGTGTACAGACCTACGAGCAGTACTTC,CAWSVQTYEQYF
TRBD1,TRBV2,TRBJ1-3,-,TGTGCCAGCAGTGGACAGGGGTTTTCCGGAAACACCATATATTTT,CASSGQGFSGNTIYF
TRBD2,TRBV10-3,TRBJ2-4,-,TGTGCCACCCATAGCGGGAGTGAGGAAAACATTCAGTACTTC,CATHSGSEENIQYF